Presented here are 17 T cell receptor beta chains from one specimen sequenced in a study of blood T cell repertoires in COVID-19. Only in-frame clones appear in the TCRdb table, and some are missing; sequencing was by immunoSEQ multiplex PCR. The table has 110,000 to 150,000 clones, approximately 85% seen once. Sequencing used peripheral blood. Receptors were obtained from a man between 65 and 85 years old with acute or convalescent COVID-19.

The count of this clone is one. The J gene is TRBJ1-1, the V gene TRBV6-6; D gene ambiguous. Trimming pared 11 bases from V and 6 bases from J, leaving 16 bases between. The germline V gene encodes CDR1 MNHNY and CDR2 SVGAGI (reference sequence). The CDR3 is 12 amino acids. The chain's CDR3 is CASKADVSEAFF. In nucleotides, the CDR3 is TGTGCCTCCAAGGCGGATGTCTCTGAAGCTTTCTTT.

This clone is a singleton in its sample. CDR3 nucleotide sequence: TGTGCCAGCCTCGGACAGGGGGATGGCTACACCTTC. Translated: CASLGQGDGYTF. The chain links TRBV21-1 to TRBJ1-2; TRBD1, the table's D call, lacks a check against the DNA. TRBV21-1 is a pseudogene. CDR3 size: 12 residues.

This chain joins TRBV19 and TRBJ2-5; 10 positions match TRBD2. The CDR3 runs 15 residues. V lost 3 bases to trimming and J lost 1 base; unmatched junction nucleotides: 2. Germline values: CDR1 LNHDA, CDR2 SQIVND (reference sequence). The CDR3 reads CASSIIAGGQETQYF. The CDR3 nucleotides are TGTGCCAGTAGTATTATAGCGGGAGGCCAAGAGACCCAGTACTTC.

This chain links TRBV30 with TRBJ2-7, with D possibly being TRBD2 (6 bases). The CDR3 has 15 residues. Germline values: CDR1 GTSNPN, CDR2 SVGIG (reference sequence). Trimming removed 0 bases at V and 7 bases at J, with 19 bases between. CDR3 in DNA: TGTGCCTGGAGTGTACTTCTCCGCAGGGCGGGGGAGCAGTACTTC. Translation gives CAWSVLLRRAGEQYF. The full variable domain, rest sourced from reference TRBV30 and TRBJ2-7, is SQTIHQWPATLVQPVGSPLSLECTVEGTSNPNLYWYRQAAGRGLQLLFYSVGIGQISSEVPQNLSASRPQDRQFILSSKKLLLSDSGFYLCAWSVLLRRAGEQYFGPGTRLTVT.

The rearrangement links TRBV27 to TRBJ1-6; 8 bases are a match to TRBD1. The germline V gene encodes CDR1 MNHEY and CDR2 SMNVEV (reference sequence). The V segment lost 6 bases and the J segment 7 bases; nucleotides outside the gene matches: 8. The CDR3 is 15 residues long. The CDR3: CASRINWTGNSPLHF. The CDR3 DNA reads TGTGCCAGCAGAATCAACTGGACAGGGAATTCACCCCTCCACTTT.

The genes are TRBV2 and TRBJ2-7; D is possibly TRBD2 (5 bases). From germline, CDR1 is SNHLY and CDR2 FYNNEI. The CDR3 is 15 residues long. V gave up 4 bases and J gave up 3 bases, with 16 bases separating them. For the CDR3, the DNA is TGTGCCAGCAGTGGCCGGGCAGGACTTGACTACGAGCAGTACTTC. Translating gives CASSGRAGLDYEQYF.

The chain recombines TRBV19 with TRBJ2-1; maybe TRBD1 (5 bases). CDR1 is LNHDA and CDR2 is SQIVND in the germline V gene (reference sequence). The CDR3 has 16 amino acids. The germline V and J ends were trimmed by 3 bases and 4 bases, with 16 bases remaining between them. The DNA of the CDR3 is TGTGCCAGTAGTATTAGCAGTGGAAAGGGGTACAATGAGCAGTTCTTC. This gives the protein CASSISSGKGYNEQFF.

As for this clone: Other DNA sequences in the sample encode the same CDR3. The chain combines TRBV7-9 with TRBJ2-2; the match to TRBD1 covers 8 bases. J gave up 5 bases and V 4 bases, and 6 bases lay outside the gene matches. This CDR3 has 15 residues. Germline V gene data show CDR1 as SEHNR and CDR2 as FQNEAQ (reference sequence). Here the CDR3 reads CASSSGQGGTGELFF. The DNA for the CDR3 is TGTGCCAGCAGCTCAGGACAGGGAGGTACCGGGGAGCTGTTTTTT.

The CDR3 loop is CASSHGSGGTDTQYF. The CDR3 nucleotides are TGTGCCAGCAGCCATGGGAGTGGAGGCACAGATACGCAGTATTTT. This rearrangement joins TRBV3-1 (or the pseudogene TRBV3-2) to TRBJ2-3, with D tentatively TRBD2 (5 bases). Trimming pared 3 bases from V and 1 base from J, leaving 11 bases between. The CDR3 contains 15 residues. From germline, CDR1 is LGHDT and CDR2 YNNKEL (reference sequence).

This rearrangement joins TRBV6-5 to TRBJ1-3, with a tentative D call TRBD1 (6 bases). V dropped 6 bases and J dropped 2 bases, with 14 bases sitting between them. This CDR3 has 15 amino acids. Per germline, CDR1 MNHEY and CDR2 SVGAGI. CDR3 bases: TGTGCCAGCAGCGCTTTAAGGGGGACTGGAAACACCATATATTTT. Translated: CASSALRGTGNTIYF.

This clone was seen only once. The chain has TRBV19 and TRBJ1-1; tentative D call: TRBD1 (6 bases). Germline loops: CDR1 LNHDA, CDR2 SQIVND (reference sequence). V was shortened by 1 base and J by 4 bases, with 10 bases between the two germline ends. The CDR3 spans 14 residues. The chain's CDR3 is CASSIGAGVTEAFF. In DNA, the CDR3 is TGTGCCAGTAGTATAGGGGCAGGGGTCACTGAAGCTTTCTTT. The variable domain in full, with the rest retrieved from reference TRBV19 and TRBJ1-1, is DGGITQSPKYLFRKEGQNVTLSCEQNLNHDAMYWYRQDPGQGLRLIYYSQIVNDFQKGDIAEGYSVSREKKESFPLTVTSAQKNPTAFYLCASSIGAGVTEAFFGQGTRLTVV.

The CDR3 is CASRAGVVYEQYF. CDR3 bases: TGTGCCAGTCGGGCGGGAGTAGTGTACGAGCAGTACTTC. The chain has TRBV21-1 and TRBJ2-7; the table's D call, TRBD2, has no DNA check behind it. TRBV21-1 is a pseudogene segment. This CDR3 is 13 amino acids long.

The chain combines TRBV28 with TRBJ1-3; D may be TRBD1 (5 bases). Germline-derived CDR1 and CDR2 are MDHEN and SYDVKM. The CDR3 has 13 residues. V lost 10 bases, J lost 0 bases, and 10 bases lay in between. The CDR3 DNA reads as TGTGCCATCCTCGGGGGCTCTGGAAACACCATATATTTT. It codes for CAILGGSGNTIYF.

The chain couples TRBV27 to TRBJ2-7; 9 bases agree with TRBD1. The CDR3 length is 15 residues. Germline V lookup: CDR1 MNHEY, CDR2 SMNVEV (reference sequence). V dropped 5 bases and J dropped 3; count of bases not matched to a gene: 8. CDR3 coding DNA: TGTGCCAGCAGTCTCGGGACAGGGTTTAGCTACGAGCAGTACTTC. This encodes CASSLGTGFSYEQYF.

CDR3 DNA: TGTGCCACCAGCAGAGCGGGAGTACTAGCTTCGTTCACAGATACGCAGTATTTT. It codes for CATSRAGVLASFTDTQYF. The V and J genes are TRBV15 and TRBJ2-3; perhaps TRBD2 as D (6 bases). Trimming took off 1 base at V and 2 bases at J, with 19 bases between the two ends. Germline lookup yields CDR1 LNHNV and CDR2 YYDKDF (reference sequence). The CDR3 is made up of 18 amino acids.

The V and J genes are TRBV18 and TRBJ2-7, with D perhaps matching TRBD1 (5 bases). From germline, CDR1 is KGHSH and CDR2 LQKENI. The CDR3 sequence is 15 residues long. V was shortened by 2 bases and J by 0 bases, with 11 bases between the two germline ends. CDR3 region: CASSPMQGSSYEQYF. DNA for the CDR3: TGTGCCAGCTCACCAATGCAGGGTAGCTCCTACGAGCAGTACTTC. Based on the CDR3 plus reference TRBV18 and TRBJ2-7, the full variable domain is NAGVMQNPRHLVRRRGQEARLRCSPMKGHSHVYWYRQLPEEGLKFMVYLQKENIIDESGMPKERFSAEFPKEGPSILRIQQVVRGDSAAYFCASSPMQGSSYEQYFGPGTRLTVT.

This chain joins TRBV3-1 (or the pseudogene TRBV3-2) and TRBJ2-3; TRBD2 matches at 12 bases. Germline V gene data show CDR1 as LGHDT and CDR2 as YNNKEL (reference sequence). The CDR3 contains 17 residues. V was pared by 3 bases and J by 8 bases, with 12 bases of the junction left unmatched. The CDR3 spells CASSQTVGRLAGVTQYF. As DNA, the CDR3 is TGTGCCAGCAGCCAGACCGTTGGGAGACTAGCGGGGGTTACGCAGTATTTT.